This TCR beta chain was identified in a study of blood T cell repertoires in COVID-19. Overall study: Specimens from acute and convalescent COVID-19 originated in the United States, Italy and Spain. Sample material is recorded as cDNA or gDNA derived from T cells, B-cell-depleted T cells, or PBMCs.

Authors' data handling: Reference gene primer amplification gave estimated nucleated cell counts. Data came from immunoSEQ multiplex PCR; TCRdb stores just in-frame clones and leaves some out. For V, J and clone size, that table is used; D and trimming come from the DNA. The sample gives about 120,000 clones, around 80% of which show up once; about 4% is in the top ten. The CDR3 contains 13 residues. Germline CDR1 is SNHLY and CDR2 is FYNNEI. V was clipped by 1 base and J by 6 bases, with 10 bases between them. This TCR was sampled from a woman aged 80 or over with acute or convalescent COVID-19. The genes are TRBV2 and TRBJ2-7, with D perhaps TRBD1 (5 bases). Material for sequencing was peripheral blood. CDR3 region: CASSEESGSEQYF. CDR3 nucleotides: TGTGCCAGCAGTGAAGAGTCAGGGTCCGAGCAGTACTTC.